These 23 T cell receptor beta chains were all obtained from the same sample, sequenced in a study of T cell changes during pregnancy in multiple sclerosis. TCRdb keeps only in-frame clones here, not all; method: immunoSEQ multiplex PCR. The data contain some 66,000 clones, about 91% of them singletons. Sequenced here: CD8+ T cells from peripheral blood mononuclear cells, sampled before pregnancy. The receptor set was obtained from a female donor with multiple sclerosis, enrolled in a pregnancy study.

The chain links TRBV9 to TRBJ2-7; 10 bases align to TRBD2. This CDR3 is built from 16 residues. Germline CDR1 is SGDLS and CDR2 is YYNGEE. V lost 0 bases to trimming and J lost 0 bases; unmatched junction nucleotides: 3. For the CDR3, the DNA is TGTGCCAGCAGCGTAGGCCTAGCGGGGGACTCCTACGAGCAGTACTTC. Amino acids: CASSVGLAGDSYEQYF.

The chain employs TRBV2 and TRBJ2-7; 10 bases fit TRBD1. Germline CDR1 and CDR2: SNHLY and FYNNEI. The J segment lost 2 bases and the V segment lost 9 bases, leaving 4 bases of the junction unmatched. The CDR3 is 13 amino acids. The CDR3 is CASTGQGTYEQYF. The CDR3, as DNA: TGTGCCAGTACGGGACAGGGGACCTACGAGCAGTACTTC. Full variable domain (rest looked up from reference TRBV2 and TRBJ2-7): EPEVTQTPSHQVTQMGQEVILRCVPISNHLYFYWYRQILGQKVEFLVSFYNNEISEKSEIFDDQFSVERPDGSNFTLKIRSTKLEDSAMYFCASTGQGTYEQYFGPGTRLTVT.

The V gene is TRBV10-1, the J gene TRBJ2-7, with 12 bases aligning to TRBD2. The CDR3 covers 13 residues. Germline lookup yields CDR1 WNHNN and CDR2 SYGVQD (reference sequence). V lost 10 bases and J lost 3; bases outside the gene matches: 4. Here the CDR3 reads CAIWTSGDYEQYF. CDR3 DNA: TGCGCCATCTGGACTAGCGGGGACTACGAGCAGTACTTC.

This chain connects TRBV9 to TRBJ2-3; 11 nucleotides match TRBD2. CDR3 length: 19 residues. V was pared by 4 bases and J by 0 bases, with 13 bases of the junction left unmatched. From germline, CDR1 is SGDLS and CDR2 YYNGEE. CDR3 nucleotide sequence: TGTGCCAGCAGCACCCCCAGGCTAGCGGGGGGCCCTAGCACAGATACGCAGTATTTT. Its translation is CASSTPRLAGGPSTDTQYF.

The chain links TRBV5-1 to TRBJ2-1; D possibly corresponds to TRBD2 (6 bases). Per the germline V gene, CDR1 is SGHRS and CDR2 is YFSETQ. CDR3 length: 16 amino acids. Between the trimmed V and J ends, which lost 3 bases and 2 bases, there was a span of 15 bases. CDR3 sequence reads: CASSSSLAGTYNEQFF. For the CDR3, the DNA is TGCGCCAGCAGCTCGTCGCTCGCGGGAACCTACAATGAGCAGTTCTTC.

The genes are TRBV6-5 and TRBJ1-5, with a tentative D call TRBD1 (6 bases). CDR3 length equals 14 residues. V lost 6 bases and J 4 bases, leaving 13 bases between the germline ends. Germline V gives CDR1 MNHEY, CDR2 SVGAGI. DNA of the CDR3: TGTGCCAGCAGCCTCGGGACATCAAATCAGCCCCAGCATTTT. Protein sequence: CASSLGTSNQPQHF.

This clone occurred a few times. V gene TRBV2 combines with J gene TRBJ1-1; no definite D call. The CDR3 covers 11 residues. The V gene's germline CDR1 is SNHLY and CDR2 FYNNEI. Trimming left V 6 bases short and J 8 bases short, with 10 bases between. The chain's CDR3 is CASREGVEAFF. The CDR3 DNA follows: TGTGCCAGCAGAGAGGGAGTAGAAGCTTTCTTT. The variable domain in full, completed from reference TRBV2 and TRBJ1-1, reads EPEVTQTPSHQVTQMGQEVILRCVPISNHLYFYWYRQILGQKVEFLVSFYNNEISEKSEIFDDQFSVERPDGSNFTLKIRSTKLEDSAMYFCASREGVEAFFGQGTRLTVV.

J is TRBJ1-1 and V is TRBV19; 9 bases map to TRBD1. The CDR3 has 13 residues. The V segment lost 5 bases and the J segment 7 bases; nucleotides outside the gene matches: 5. Germline V gives CDR1 LNHDA, CDR2 SQIVND (reference sequence). The CDR3 DNA reads as TGTGCCAGTAGTTCACGACAGGGGGATGAAGCTTTCTTT. Translation gives CASSSRQGDEAFF.

The V call is TRBV6-4, the J call TRBJ1-2; D is uncertain. This CDR3 has 14 amino acids. In germline, CDR1 is MRHNA, CDR2 SNTAGT. V dropped 0 bases and J dropped 1 base, with 6 bases sitting between them. CDR3 protein: CASSDSPNNYGYTF. DNA of the CDR3: TGTGCCAGCAGTGACTCTCCCAATAACTATGGCTACACCTTC.

The chain links TRBV7-9 to TRBJ2-1; D uncertain. The V and J ends lost 2 bases and 8 bases respectively, with 10 bases between them. Per the germline V gene, CDR1 is SEHNR and CDR2 is FQNEAQ (reference sequence). The CDR3 consists of 13 residues. This CDR3 reads CASSLTSAHEQFF. For the CDR3, the DNA is TGTGCCAGCAGCTTAACCAGCGCCCATGAGCAGTTCTTC. Together with reference TRBV7-9 and TRBJ2-1, the CDR3 gives the full variable domain: DTGVSQNPRHKITKRGQNVTFRCDPISEHNRLYWYRQTLGQGPEFLTYFQNEAQLEKSRLLSDRFSAERPKGSFSTLEIQRTEQGDSAMYLCASSLTSAHEQFFGPGTRLTVL.

This rearrangement joins TRBV9 to TRBJ2-3; 7 bases align to TRBD2. Germline CDR1 is SGDLS and CDR2 is YYNGEE. The length of the CDR3 is 13 residues. The V and J ends lost 5 bases and 5 bases, in that order; junction bases with no gene match: 5. The CDR3 spells CASSQRGQDTQYF. The CDR3 DNA sequence: TGTGCCAGCAGTCAGCGGGGCCAAGATACGCAGTATTTT.

The V gene is TRBV6-1, the J gene TRBJ2-2; D call uncertain. Trimming shortened V by 10 bases and J by 2 bases, and 8 bases separated the two germline ends. Germline CDR1 and CDR2: MNHNS and SASEGT. This CDR3 contains 12 residues. For the CDR3, the DNA is TGTGCCACTCCAGGCAACACCGGGGAGCTGTTTTTT. Translation: CATPGNTGELFF.

The genes are TRBV6-1 and TRBJ2-7, with 9 bases identical to TRBD1. CDR3 size: 14 residues. Germline CDR1 is MNHNS and CDR2 is SASEGT. V lost 4 bases to trimming and J lost 0 bases; unmatched junction nucleotides: 1. This chain's CDR3 is CASSAGQGSYEQYF. Here the CDR3 DNA reads TGTGCCAGCAGTGCGGGACAGGGCTCCTACGAGCAGTACTTC.

J is TRBJ1-1 and V is TRBV13; 11 nucleotides agree with TRBD1. Unmatched junction bases numbered 3, after V lost 1 base and J lost 2 bases. The CDR3 covers 16 residues. Germline loops: CDR1 PRHDT, CDR2 FYEKMQ (reference sequence). Here the CDR3 reads CASSLAGTGGNTEAFF. Here the CDR3 DNA reads TGTGCCAGCAGCTTAGCCGGGACAGGGGGAAACACTGAAGCTTTCTTT.

The chain has TRBV9 and TRBJ2-1; TRBD2 matches at 11 bases. Germline V gives CDR1 SGDLS, CDR2 YYNGEE. The V segment lost 3 bases and the J segment 8 bases; nucleotides outside the gene matches: 13. This CDR3 is 17 amino acids long. CDR3 protein: CASSEGVSGGASDEQFF. DNA for the CDR3: TGTGCCAGCAGCGAGGGGGTTAGCGGGGGGGCTTCGGATGAGCAGTTCTTC.

V and J are TRBV9 and TRBJ2-1, with TRBD2 matching 7 bases. This CDR3 spans 16 amino acids. Germline CDR1 SGDLS, CDR2 YYNGEE. V lost 4 bases, J lost 5 bases, and 12 bases stayed unmatched. The CDR3, as DNA: TGTGCCAGCAGCCTAAGGAGGGGAGGGCCCCACAATGAGCAGTTCTTC. Its translation is CASSLRRGGPHNEQFF.

The chain joins TRBV9 to TRBJ2-2, with 7 bases aligning to TRBD2. The CDR3 totals 16 residues. Trimming took 2 bases from V and 6 from J; bases not matched to a gene: 10. Germline values: CDR1 SGDLS, CDR2 YYNGEE. This CDR3 is CASSVRLAVSSGELFF. CDR3 DNA sequence: TGTGCCAGCAGCGTCCGACTAGCAGTATCGTCCGGGGAGCTGTTTTTT.

This clone is a singleton in its sample. The chain combines TRBV5-6 with TRBJ2-5; a weak D match, TRBD2 (5 bases). The CDR3 runs to 14 residues. V shed 4 bases and J shed 0 bases, with 10 bases lying between them. CDR1 SGHDT and CDR2 YYEEEE come from the germline V gene. This CDR3 is CASSRSGYQETQYF. The CDR3 DNA reads as TGTGCCAGCAGCCGCTCGGGGTACCAAGAGACCCAGTACTTC.

The chain recombines TRBV4-1 with TRBJ2-7; 9 nucleotides match TRBD1. CDR1 and CDR2 (germline): MGHRA, YSYEKL. There are 16 residues in the CDR3. Unmatched junction bases numbered 6, after V lost 0 bases and J lost 3 bases. The CDR3 DNA reads as TGCGCCAGCAGCCAAGACGAGACAGGGGGTAGCTACGAGCAGTACTTC. This gives the protein CASSQDETGGSYEQYF.

The chain has TRBV6-1 and TRBJ2-3; D unresolved. The V gene lost 3 bases and the J gene lost 0 bases, with 4 bases spanning the gap. Germline loops: CDR1 MNHNS, CDR2 SASEGT. This CDR3 region has 13 residues. DNA for the CDR3: TGTGCCAGCAGTGACTTTAGCACAGATACGCAGTATTTT. It codes for CASSDFSTDTQYF.

The gene calls are TRBV14 and TRBJ2-7, with TRBD1 matching 12 bases. This CDR3 is built from 18 residues. Germline trimming cut 5 bases from V and 7 bases from J; bases unmatched to any gene: 18. CDR1 is SGHDN and CDR2 is FVKESK in the germline V gene. CDR3 region: CASSAFQTPGQGANEQYF. The CDR3 DNA reads TGTGCCAGCAGCGCTTTTCAAACCCCGGGACAGGGGGCGAATGAGCAGTACTTC.

The V gene is TRBV5-1, the J gene TRBJ2-2, with 10 bases that match TRBD1. CDR3 length: 16 residues. The J segment lost 5 bases and the V segment lost 4 bases, leaving 8 bases of the junction unmatched. Germline-derived CDR1 and CDR2 are SGHRS and YFSETQ. The CDR3 region is CASSPAGTGETGELFF. CDR3 bases: TGCGCCAGCAGCCCCGCCGGGACAGGGGAAACCGGGGAGCTGTTTTTT.

The chain joins TRBV9 to TRBJ2-5, with a weak D call TRBD2 (7 bases). The germline gives CDR1 SGDLS, CDR2 YYNGEE. Trimming took 3 bases from V and 5 from J, leaving 17 bases between them. This CDR3 has 15 amino acids. The DNA of the CDR3 is TGTGCCAGCAGCGGAGGGGGGGGCCACGCTGAGACCCAGTACTTC. Translating it yields CASSGGGGHAETQYF.